These 27 T cell receptor beta chains share one sample of origin, sequenced in a study of blood T cell repertoires in COVID-19. TCRdb's copy holds only in-frame clones and misses some; the assay was immunoSEQ multiplex PCR. The sample records around 300,000 clones, around nine tenths being singletons. Sequences were obtained from peripheral blood. Receptor source: a man aged 50-60 years with active or convalescent COVID-19.

The gene calls are TRBV3-1 (or the pseudogene TRBV3-2) and TRBJ1-5; 7 nucleotides match TRBD1. There are 15 residues in the CDR3. Germline V gene sequence: CDR1 LGHDT, CDR2 YNNKEL (reference sequence). Unmatched junction bases numbered 5, after V lost 5 bases and J lost 1 base. DNA of the CDR3: TGTGCCAGCAGCTCGACAGGGATGAGCAATCAGCCCCAGCATTTT. Translated, it gives CASSSTGMSNQPQHF.

A single count supports this clone. The chain uses TRBV6-6 and TRBJ1-1; 8 bases match TRBD1. The germline CDR1 and CDR2 sequences are MNHNY and SVGAGI (reference sequence). The V gene end was trimmed by 6 bases and the J gene end by 5 bases; junction bases not matched to a gene: 8. The CDR3 loop spans 14 amino acids. The CDR3 DNA reads TGTGCCAGCAGACCACAGGGGGGGAAAACTGAAGCTTTCTTT. It translates to CASRPQGGKTEAFF.

The chain employs TRBV28 and TRBJ2-7; 11 bases align to TRBD1. This CDR3 is built from 16 residues. The germline CDR1 and CDR2 sequences are MDHEN and SYDVKM. Losses at the gene ends were 7 bases for V and 7 bases for J; bases not matched to a gene: 15. This CDR3 is CASNIAPGQGVYEQYF. In DNA, the CDR3 is TGTGCCAGCAACATCGCACCGGGACAGGGGGTGTATGAGCAGTACTTC.

The rearrangement uses TRBV5-4 and TRBJ1-1; D is possibly TRBD1 (6 bases). V was shortened by 2 bases and J by 2 bases, with 22 bases between the two germline ends. The germline V gene has CDR1 SGHNT and CDR2 YYREEE (reference sequence). CDR3 length equals 18 residues. DNA for the CDR3: TGTGCCAGCAGCTTCATAGGCAGGGGTTTTGTTGGAAACACTGAAGCTTTCTTT. As protein: CASSFIGRGFVGNTEAFF.

The rearrangement uses TRBV5-1 and TRBJ2-5; 10 bases line up with TRBD2. Germline trimming cut 0 bases from V and 4 bases from J; bases unmatched to any gene: 6. The CDR3 is made up of 16 amino acids. CDR1 is SGHRS, CDR2 YFSETQ, per germline. CDR3 DNA: TGCGCCAGCAGCTTGGGAGCGGGAGGGGTTGGAGAGACCCAGTACTTC. Its protein is CASSLGAGGVGETQYF.

V is TRBV5-1 and J is TRBJ2-1, with 7 bases matching TRBD2. The germline V gene has CDR1 SGHRS and CDR2 YFSETQ. The CDR3 length is 15 residues. Trimming took 3 bases from V and 4 from J; bases not matched to a gene: 7. CDR3 region: CASSSPGTNYNEQFF. DNA for the CDR3: TGCGCCAGCAGCTCCCCCGGGACTAATTACAATGAGCAGTTCTTC.

The chain combines TRBV2 with TRBJ2-2; the match to TRBD2 covers 9 bases. The CDR3 is made up of 16 amino acids. Germline-derived CDR1 and CDR2 are SNHLY and FYNNEI. The V and J ends lost 6 bases and 4 bases, in that order; junction bases with no gene match: 9. The CDR3 protein is CASSLGLALSTGELFF. The CDR3 bases are TGTGCCAGCAGCCTGGGACTAGCTTTGAGCACCGGGGAGCTGTTTTTT.

This clone turned up a few times. This rearrangement joins TRBV5-4 to TRBJ1-2; TRBD1 is a possible D gene (6 bases). The CDR3 length is 13 residues. Germline-derived CDR1 and CDR2 are SGHNT and YYREEE (reference sequence). V was clipped by 5 bases and J by 4 bases, with 12 bases between them. The CDR3 protein is CASSQDSLYGYTF. The CDR3, as DNA: TGTGCCAGCAGTCAGGACAGCCTCTATGGCTACACCTTC.

The table lists this clone with a few counts. The rearrangement joins TRBV28 to TRBJ1-1, with D hard to call. The CDR3 length is 14 residues. Germline values: CDR1 MDHEN, CDR2 SYDVKM. The ends were cut back, 10 bases at V and 2 bases at J, with 17 bases in the middle. The CDR3 protein is CATWSEARNTEAFF. Written as DNA, the CDR3 is TGTGCCACTTGGAGTGAGGCCCGAAACACTGAAGCTTTCTTT.

The chain employs TRBV9 and TRBJ2-3; no firm D call. The CDR3 loop spans 14 amino acids. Germline CDR1 reads SGDLS; CDR2 reads YYNGEE. V lost 0 bases, J lost 2 bases, and 7 bases lay in between. The CDR3 protein is CASSVDGFTDTQYF. The DNA for the CDR3 is TGTGCCAGCAGCGTAGACGGGTTCACAGATACGCAGTATTTT.

This chain uses TRBV18 with TRBJ2-5, with D possibly TRBD2 on 5 matching bases. The CDR3 is 15 amino acids. Germline-derived CDR1 and CDR2 are KGHSH and LQKENI. The ends were cut back, 5 bases at V and 0 bases at J, with 13 bases in the middle. DNA of the CDR3: TGTGCCAGCTCATTTTCAGCGGCGTACCAAGAGACCCAGTACTTC. It specifies CASSFSAAYQETQYF.

This rearrangement joins TRBV11-2 to TRBJ2-7, with TRBD1 as a possible D gene (5 bases). The V end lost 8 bases, the J end lost 6 bases, and 23 bases lay between the germline ends. CDR3 length: 15 amino acids. Germline loops: CDR1 SGHAT, CDR2 FQNNGV. CDR3 sequence (DNA): TGTGCCAGCGGGCCCGGGTCAGGGCGACTGGGCGAGCAGTACTTC. Translated, it gives CASGPGSGRLGEQYF.

The CDR3 loop reads CASSQGGAGGGTDTQYF. The CDR3 DNA follows: TGCGCCAGCAGCCAAGGGGGGGCAGGGGGCGGCACAGATACGCAGTATTTT. This chain joins TRBV4-1 and TRBJ2-3; the match to TRBD1 covers 8 bases. There are 17 residues in the CDR3. In germline, CDR1 is MGHRA, CDR2 YSYEKL. The junction had 7 bases not matched to a gene; V was cut back by 1 base and J by 1 base.

In DNA, the CDR3 is TGCAGCGTGGGGACTCGGGCGGGAGATACGCAGTATTTT. Protein product: CSVGTRAGDTQYF. The chain combines TRBV29-1 with TRBJ2-3; the D gene is possibly TRBD2 (6 bases). The CDR3 runs 13 residues. Germline V gene sequence: CDR1 SQVTM, CDR2 ANQGSEA. V lost 6 bases, J lost 5 bases, and 15 bases lay in between.

This chain joins TRBV7-9 and TRBJ1-6; a possible D gene is TRBD1 (6 bases). The CDR3 sequence is 15 residues long. Germline V gene lookup returns CDR1 SEHNR and CDR2 FQNEAQ (reference sequence). The V end lost 5 bases, the J end lost 6 bases, and 14 bases lay between the germline ends. CDR3 in DNA: TGTGCCAGCAGCCCCCGAGGGGGGGGTAATTCACCCCTCCACTTT. This gives the protein CASSPRGGGNSPLHF.

The chain carries TRBV10-3 and TRBJ1-3, with TRBD1 as a possible D gene (6 bases). The germline V gene has CDR1 ENHRY and CDR2 SYGVKD. The CDR3 extends over 13 amino acids. The germline V and J ends were trimmed by 6 bases and 13 bases, with 19 bases remaining between them. The DNA for the CDR3 is TGTGCCATCAGGACCTCCGGACTGGGGGCAATATATTTT. As protein: CAIRTSGLGAIYF.

For this clone: Its ends do not fully match the called genes, so a read error is possible. The J gene is TRBJ2-5, the V gene TRBV4-3; the D gene is possibly TRBD2 (5 bases). In germline, CDR1 is LGHNA, CDR2 YSLEER. This CDR3 comprises 15 residues. CDR3 amino acids: CASSQDARSGEIQYF. CDR3 DNA: TGCGCCAGCAGCCAAGATGCAAGGTCCGGGGAGATCCAGTACTTC.

The genes are TRBV7-3 and TRBJ2-5; the D gene is possibly TRBD1 (6 bases). Germline CDR1 and CDR2: SGHTA and FQGTGA. This CDR3 has 13 residues. V gave up 5 bases and J gave up 5 bases, with 12 bases separating them. CDR3 amino acids: CASSRGQLETQYF. CDR3 sequence (DNA): TGTGCCAGCAGCCGCGGACAGCTGGAGACCCAGTACTTC. The variable domain in full, completed from reference TRBV7-3 and TRBJ2-5, reads GAGVSQTPSNKVTEKGKYVELRCDPISGHTALYWYRQSLGQGPEFLIYFQGTGAADDSGLPNDRFFAVRPEGSVSTLKIQRTERGDSAVYLCASSRGQLETQYFGPGTRLLVL.

Comment on this clone: Other DNA sequences of this sample code for an identical CDR3. V is TRBV27 and J is TRBJ1-1; D is uncertain. The CDR3 has 13 residues. Germline V gene lookup returns CDR1 MNHEY and CDR2 SMNVEV (reference sequence). Deletions cut 0 bases from V and 2 bases from J, with 4 bases between. CDR3 protein: CASSLSRNTEAFF. As DNA, the CDR3 is TGTGCCAGCAGTTTATCCAGAAACACTGAAGCTTTCTTT.

This clone has a single count. The junction and the germline gene differ at one end; a read error may be behind it. The rearrangement uses TRBV19 and TRBJ1-2; a possible D gene is TRBD1 (5 bases). The CDR3 loop spans 17 amino acids. The germline V gene encodes CDR1 LNHDA and CDR2 SQIVND (reference sequence). The CDR3 region is CASSIIGARAVRGGYTF. The DNA of the CDR3 is TGTGCCAGCAGTATAATAGGGGCCAGGGCCGTCCGTGGTGGCTACACCTTC.

The chain couples TRBV30 to TRBJ1-2, with 8 bases lining up with TRBD1. CDR3 size: 15 residues. Trimming cost V 3 bases and J 3 bases; bases outside gene matches: 9. Germline V gene lookup returns CDR1 GTSNPN and CDR2 SVGIG (reference sequence). CDR3 nucleotides: TGTGCCTGGAGCTGGGTAGGGACAGGAGACTATGGCTACACCTTC. This sequence encodes CAWSWVGTGDYGYTF.

The V call is TRBV25-1, the J call TRBJ2-7, with 10 bases lining up with TRBD1. Germline assignment: CDR1 MGHDK and CDR2 SYGVNS. There are 16 residues in the CDR3. The ends lost 5 bases at V and 4 bases at J; junction bases unmatched: 11. The CDR3 sequence is CASSPQGQGRSYEQYF. CDR3 DNA: TGTGCCAGCAGTCCCCAGGGACAGGGGCGATCTTACGAGCAGTACTTC.

This sequence joins TRBV4-2 and TRBJ1-3; D unresolved. The CDR3 is 16 amino acids. Per the germline V gene, CDR1 is LGHNA and CDR2 is YNFKEQ. V lost 0 bases, J lost 0 bases, and 9 bases lay in between. For the CDR3, the DNA is TGTGCCAGCAGCCAAGATCGGAGTACCTCTGGAAACACCATATATTTT. Amino acid sequence: CASSQDRSTSGNTIYF.

The chain couples TRBV11-3 to TRBJ2-5, with TRBD2 matching 11 bases. Germline V CDR1 and CDR2: SGHNT, YENEEA. The CDR3 spans 15 residues. V gave up 5 bases and J gave up 2 bases; unmatched junction bases: 4. DNA for the CDR3: TGTGCCAGCAGCCAGGGGACTAGCGGACAAGAGACCCAGTACTTC. Its translation is CASSQGTSGQETQYF.

Only a few counts were recorded for this clone. This sequence joins TRBV2 and TRBJ2-5; maybe TRBD1 (6 bases). V dropped 5 bases and J dropped 4 bases, with 17 bases sitting between them. Looked up from germline, CDR1 is SNHLY and CDR2 is FYNNEI. This CDR3 comprises 15 residues. CDR3: CASSHGTSPLETQYF. For the CDR3, the DNA is TGTGCCAGCAGTCACGGGACATCGCCTTTAGAGACCCAGTACTTC.

This rearrangement joins TRBV19 to TRBJ2-2; 11 bases match TRBD1. With 7 bases clipped from V and 6 bases from J, the junction kept 10 bases outside the gene matches. This CDR3 has 16 residues. The germline CDR1 and CDR2 sequences are LNHDA and SQIVND (reference sequence). The CDR3 sequence: CASTPGTGGSSGELFF. The CDR3, as DNA: TGTGCCAGTACCCCGGGGACAGGGGGGTCTTCCGGGGAGCTGTTTTTT.

The chain links TRBV5-6 to TRBJ1-5; no clear D gene. Germline V gives CDR1 SGHDT, CDR2 YYEEEE. V was trimmed by 1 base and J by 5 bases, leaving 16 bases between them. The CDR3 runs to 16 residues. For the CDR3, the DNA is TGTGCCAGCAGCTTGAGGGATGTTGGAGGGTATCAGCCCCAGCATTTT. Translated, it gives CASSLRDVGGYQPQHF.